This T cell receptor beta chain was profiled in a study of liver allograft versus peripheral blood T cells. In the study overall: In transplanted livers, T cell receptor repertoires were compared with those found in the recipients' peripheral blood. Study observations and caveats: There were reportedly differences between T cell receptor repertoires inside liver allografts and those in peripheral blood.

This CDR3 is 16 amino acids long. V lost 6 bases and J lost 1, with 17 bases in between. Germline V CDR1 and CDR2: MNHNY, SVGAGI (reference sequence). TCRdb ran MiXCR on the reads and lists one entry per CDR3 protein. In all, the sample yields about 77 distinct CDR3 sequences. A remark on this clonotype: As yet, its antigen is unknown.

The rearrangement links TRBV6-6 to TRBJ2-3, with D perhaps matching TRBD1 or TRBD2 (6 bases each). This receptor was obtained from a human patient who had a liver transplant. T cells may partly derive from the graft donor. The CDR3 sequence is CASSPGTGGRTDTQYF. CDR3 in DNA: TGTGCCAGCAGCCCAGGAACCGGGGGCCGCACAGATACGCAGTATTTT.